The clone carrying this T cell receptor (beta chain) was seen more than once but under ten times. The data were taken from a study of cytomegalovirus exposure and HLA in healthy donors. The germline CDR1 and CDR2 sequences are SGHTS and YDEGEE. The CDR3 consists of 15 residues. V lost 4 bases to trimming and J lost 3 bases, with 13 bases between them. The PCR used 60 Vbeta and 13 Jbeta primers. Libraries were prepared by immunoSEQ multiplex PCR; TCRdb keeps only in-frame clonotypes and omits some of them. Of some 89,000 clones listed, more than 65% are singletons. The sample was PBMCs. The sequence derives from a man between 60 and 75 years old in good health and CMV-seronegative. The chain joins TRBV5-8 to TRBJ1-4, with D perhaps TRBD1 (5 bases). The CDR3 DNA reads TGTGCCAGCAGCCGACGACCGGGGGCTAATGAAAAACTGTTTTTT. It yields the protein CASSRRPGANEKLFF.